The clone carrying this TCR beta chain was observed many times. The sample comes from a study of spatial heterogeneity in lung cancer. At the level of the study: An average of more than ten raw reads was observed per unique TCR and UMI combination.

Time point described: sample taken at primary tumor resection. Unsorted whole RNA samples from tumor, nontumor lung or frozen PBMC were sequenced. CDR1 and CDR2 (germline): SGHTA, FQGNSA. The CDR3 has 15 amino acids. V was cut by 2 bases and J by 4 bases, with 12 bases left in between. TCRdb called the 5' RACE reads again in MiXCR, with one record for every CDR3 protein. The repertoire holds 45,000 or so distinct CDR3 sequences, around 7.6% seen once, with 10% to 15% in the top ten. This chain uses TRBV7-2 with TRBJ2-1; D assignment may be TRBD1 or TRBD2 (5 bases each). The sample was PBMCs, taken at surgery. This sequence originates from a female donor with early-stage non-small cell lung cancer. Here the CDR3 reads CASSLLVGPYNEQFF. As DNA, the CDR3 is TGTGCCAGCAGCTTATTAGTGGGACCTTACAATGAGCAGTTCTTC.